The clone carrying this TCR beta chain was counted between two and nine times. Its antigen is not identified. Trimming removed 6 bases from V and 5 bases from J; junction bases left unmatched: 12. From germline, CDR1 is MGHDK and CDR2 SYGVNS. The CDR3 has 16 residues. The sample belongs to a study of response to subunit inactivated influenza vaccine. Study conclusions and caveats: Every seasonal influenza vaccination brings in few new T cells, the authors suggested.

TCRdb re-derived calls from the RT-PCR reads in MiXCR, one entry per CDR3 protein. The sample consists of about 480,000 distinct CDR3 sequences, 9.5% to 13% of them appearing once. The chain carries TRBV25-1 and TRBJ2-2; 7 nucleotides agree with TRBD1. This material consisted of PBMCs from blood, taken roughly 47 days after vaccination. This sequence was found in a man aged 50 or older who received an inactivated influenza vaccine. Here the CDR3 reads CASSRSGQWATGELFF. The CDR3 coding sequence is TGTGCCAGCAGCCGGTCGGGACAGTGGGCGACCGGGGAGCTGTTTTTT.